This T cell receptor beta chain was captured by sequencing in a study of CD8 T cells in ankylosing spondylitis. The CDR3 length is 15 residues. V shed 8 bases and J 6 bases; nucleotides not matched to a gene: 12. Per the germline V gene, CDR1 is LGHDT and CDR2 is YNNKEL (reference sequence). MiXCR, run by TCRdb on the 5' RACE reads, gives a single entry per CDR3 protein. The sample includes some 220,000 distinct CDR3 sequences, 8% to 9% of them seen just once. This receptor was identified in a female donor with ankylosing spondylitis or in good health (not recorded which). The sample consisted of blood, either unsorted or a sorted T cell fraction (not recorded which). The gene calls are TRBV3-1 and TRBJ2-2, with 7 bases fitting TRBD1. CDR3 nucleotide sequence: TGTGCCAGCCCGACCCCCAGACAGGGTTCCGGGGAGCTGTTTTTT. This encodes CASPTPRQGSGELFF.